This TCR beta chain comes out of a study of T cells in Graves' hyperthyroidism and ophthalmopathy (dated by TCRdb to between 2017 and 2020). Context from the whole study: Peripheral blood was sampled at the time of initial diagnosis, prior to any treatment. To identify TCR V-J signatures that set the groups apart, the researchers used a discovery cohort of approximately 98 patients, made up of approximately 43 with Graves' ophthalmopathy and about 59 with stable Graves' hyperthyroidism. Prospective prediction of ophthalmopathy was tested in an independent validation cohort of fewer than 20 hyperthyroidism patients and 17 patients who later progressed to ophthalmopathy. The 95 to 100 discovery patients were randomly split 7:3 into training and test sets. In about 6 Graves' hyperthyroidism patients, the study also compared T-cell repertoires from thyroid tissue with T-cell repertoires from blood. Once sampling was done, hyperthyroidism patients were given methimazole at a starting dose of 30 mg daily, whereas ophthalmopathy patients were given high-dose intravenous methylprednisolone. According to the paper, TCR Vbeta CDR3 sequencing was carried out on some 130 peripheral blood samples, which came from fewer than 50 ophthalmopathy, fewer than 80 hyperthyroidism and roughly 17 progressor patients.

A patient counted as having stable Graves' hyperthyroidism if no progression to ophthalmopathy occurred over 18 months of follow-up. The hyperthyroidism patients were between 18 and 65 years old and newly diagnosed, with a disease duration of less than 2 months. Exclusion was applied to patients with uncontrolled infections, other autoimmune diseases, pregnancy or lactation. Diagnoses were based on clinical symptoms, serum thyroxine and TRAb, thyroid ultrasound and orbital computed tomography. PBMCs were separated from under 12 ml of fresh peripheral blood using Ficoll-Paque density gradient centrifugation. Total RNA was extracted with Trizol reagent, and quality was checked on an Agilent 2100 Bioanalyzer. This clonotype was observed a handful of times. Its recognized antigen is unknown. Nothing much larger sits one base from this clone, and base qualities are not available. The germline V gene (reference sequence) yields SEHNR for CDR1 and FQNEAQ for CDR2. V is trimmed back by 1 base and J by 7 bases, and the junction contains 3 bases that no gene match accounts for. The CDR3 goes from the cysteine to the phenylalanine over 14 residues. Just the 42-base CDR3 DNA is kept, in frame starting at base 1.

TCR beta CDR3 regions were amplified from RNA transcripts. The TCR CDR3 was subjected to a first round of RT-PCR using the HTBI primer set and the Qiagen OneStep RT-PCR kit. Libraries were constructed in a second round of multiplex PCR, after which size selection and purification were carried out. Libraries were sequenced paired-end with 100 bp reads on an Illumina HiSeq2000. The paper's data handling went like this. SOAPnuke was used to process the raw data, with reads discarded if the reads contained adapters or uncalled bases, had a mean Phred below 15, or lacked an exact constant-primer or identifier match. COPE v1.2.5 was used to merge the high-quality paired reads, and each unique nucleotide sequence was defined as a clonotype. Clonotypes were aligned to IMGT TRBV, TRBD and TRBJ reference segments using MiTCR v1.1. Only V-J combinations with frequency above 0.0001, covering about 99% of repertoires, were analysed. The TCS score was defined as the ratio of F50 (clonal expansion) to E x V (chaos), calculated using BLOSUM62-based TCRdist between CDR3 peptides within each V-J. Welch's t-statistics and random forest reduced approximately 520 V-J features to 10 to 15, which were used in a naive Bayes classifier (R e1071). TCRdb reanalyzed the raw reads on its own, using fastp at Q25 for trimming and MiXCR for clone calling, and kept in-frame beta chains. Every entry covers one CDR3 protein and lists the most common genes and DNA from its rows. TCRdb, rather than the study authors, made the V and J calls. The sample yields some 500,000 distinct CDR3 sequences; approximately 14% were counted once. The ten largest clones represent about a sixth of the sample.

What the authors observed across the whole study: Sample size was not statistically predetermined, and investigators were not blinded to group allocation. In validation, progression to ophthalmopathy was predicted by the model with 70.59% sensitivity and around 76% specificity, a median of approximately 7.1 months before onset. Blood samples also contained most of the expanded thyroid clonotypes (frequency above 0.001), which suggests that blood repertoires may reflect thyroid immune responses. In cross-validation, a model built on a 13 V-J signature told ophthalmopathy apart from stable hyperthyroidism with about 90% sensitivity and roughly 83% specificity, and in testing the same model reached 80%/75%.

The TCR comes from a woman in her late teens or twenties with Graves' hyperthyroidism. Recombination linked TRBV7-9 to TRBJ2-1; TRBD2 lines up with 8 middle nucleotides. Sequenced input: blood. In nucleotide form, the sequence is TGTGCCAGCAGCTTAGGGGGACTAGGAAATGAGCAGTTCTTC. Protein translation: CASSLGGLGNEQFF.